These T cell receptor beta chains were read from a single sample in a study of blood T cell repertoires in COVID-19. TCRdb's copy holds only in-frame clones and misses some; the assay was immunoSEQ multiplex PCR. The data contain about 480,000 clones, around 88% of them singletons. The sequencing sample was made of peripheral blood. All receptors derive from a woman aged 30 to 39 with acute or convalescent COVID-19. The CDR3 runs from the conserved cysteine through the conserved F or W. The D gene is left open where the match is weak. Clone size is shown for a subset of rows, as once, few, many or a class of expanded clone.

TGTGCCAGCAGCTTAGCGTGGGGACAGCAAGAGACCCAGTACTTC | CASSLAWGQQETQYF | TRBD1 | TRBJ2-5 | NA | TRBV7-6
TGTGCCTGGAGTGTACTAATCGGGGGGGCCAATGAGCAGTTCTTC | CAWSVLIGGANEQFF | TRBD2 | TRBJ2-1 | NA | TRBV30
TGCGCCAGCAGCTTTTCCGACAGGAGCACAGATACGCAGTATTTT | CASSFSDRSTDTQYF | NA | TRBJ2-3 | once | TRBV5-1
TGTGCCAGTAAAGGCACAGGCCAGGTTTATGGCTACACCTTC | CASKGTGQVYGYTF | NA | TRBJ1-2 | NA | TRBV19
TGTGCCAGCAGCTTTCTAGGGGGAAAGAACACTGAAGCTTTCTTT | CASSFLGGKNTEAFF | NA | TRBJ1-1 | NA | TRBV7-9
TGTGCCAGCTCACCCGGTCCTAACACTGAAGCTTTCTTT | CASSPGPNTEAFF | NA | TRBJ1-1 | NA | TRBV18
TGTGCCAGCAGTTACCAGGGGCCGGAGACCCAGTACTTC | CASSYQGPETQYF | NA | TRBJ2-5 | NA | TRBV6-5
TGTGCCAGCAGTGATATAGGAGGACAGGGGAAGTACGAGCAGTACTTC | CASSDIGGQGKYEQYF | TRBD1 | TRBJ2-7 | NA | TRBV27
TGCGCCAGCAGTGAGTCGACTGGGTTAGGATCACCCCTCCACTTT | CASSESTGLGSPLHF | NA | TRBJ1-6 | few | TRBV10-2
TGTGCCAGCAGCCAGGGGGGCCACACAGATACGCAGTATTTT | CASSQGGHTDTQYF | NA | TRBJ2-3 | NA | TRBV6-1
TGTGCTAGTGGTTTGCCTAGCCGAGAGACCCAGTACTTC | CASGLPSRETQYF | NA | TRBJ2-5 | NA | TRBV12-5
TGTGCCAGCAGTTTACAGGGAAGTTGGACTGAAGCTTTCTTT | CASSLQGSWTEAFF | NA | TRBJ1-1 | NA | TRBV6-1
TGTGCCAGCGCGAGGCAGGGGCCTATCACAGATACGCAGTATTTT | CASARQGPITDTQYF | NA | TRBJ2-3 | NA | TRBV6-5
TGTGCCAGCAGCTCAGTAGGACAGGGATCCTCTGGGGCCAACGTCCTGACTTTC | CASSSVGQGSSGANVLTF | TRBD1 | TRBJ2-6 | NA | TRBV7-6
TGTGCCAGCAGCCAAGATTTGGGAGCGGTCCGCTACGAGCAGTACTTC | CASSQDLGAVRYEQYF | NA | TRBJ2-7 | once | TRBV14
TGTGCCAGCAGCTTAGGGGGGCTTGAGCAGTTCTTC | CASSLGGLEQFF | NA | TRBJ2-1 | NA | TRBV7-8
TGTGCCAGCAGCCAATTCGGCAGGGGCGCCATTAGCTCTGGAAACACCATATATTTT | CASSQFGRGAISSGNTIYF | NA | TRBJ1-3 | NA | TRBV3-1/TRBV3-2
TGTGCCAGCAGCTTACTGTCCGGGAAGCCCCTGGGCTACAATGAGCAGTTCTTC | CASSLLSGKPLGYNEQFF | NA | TRBJ2-1 | NA | TRBV7-8
TGTGCCAGCAGCCCCTACTACGGTGAGAACACTGAAGCTTTCTTT | CASSPYYGENTEAFF | NA | TRBJ1-1 | NA | TRBV11-1
TGTGCCAGCAGCTTAAGGGGGACCCCAAACACAGATACGCAGTATTTT | CASSLRGTPNTDTQYF | NA | TRBJ2-3 | NA | TRBV11-2
TGTGCCAGCAGCTTCCGGGACAGGGAGGATTCACCCCTCCACTTT | CASSFRDREDSPLHF | TRBD1 | TRBJ1-6 | NA | TRBV9
TGCGCCAGCAGCCCAACTAAGGCGGGCCCTAACACAGATACGCAGTATTTT | CASSPTKAGPNTDTQYF | NA | TRBJ2-3 | once | TRBV4-1
TGTGCCAGCACAGGCCTCATCTCTGGGGCCAACGTCCTGACTTTC | CASTGLISGANVLTF | NA | TRBJ2-6 | NA | TRBV2
TGTGCCAGCAGCTCGCCCAAGGCAGGAAGGTACGAGCAGTACTTC | CASSSPKAGRYEQYF | NA | TRBJ2-7 | NA | TRBV7-9
TGTGCCAGCAGTGAATCATGGACAGGTGGATATGGCTACACCTTC | CASSESWTGGYGYTF | TRBD1 | TRBJ1-2 | NA | TRBV25-1
TGTGCCAGCAGCGTAGGGGTAGGACTCCTCACAGATACGCAGTATTTT | CASSVGVGLLTDTQYF | NA | TRBJ2-3 | NA | TRBV9
TGTGCCAGTAGTATGTCCCAGGGGGGCAATCAGCCCCAGCATTTT | CASSMSQGGNQPQHF | TRBD1 | TRBJ1-5 | once | TRBV19
TGTGCCAGCAGTGGGACAGGGGGCATATCACCCCTCCACTTT | CASSGTGGISPLHF | TRBD1 | TRBJ1-6 | NA | TRBV7-8
TGTGCCAGCAGCTTGGGTAGCACCGGGGAGCTGTTTTTT | CASSLGSTGELFF | NA | TRBJ2-2 | NA | TRBV5-6
TGTGCTAGTGGCTCGAGCTCCTACAATGAGCAGTTCTTC | CASGSSSYNEQFF | NA | TRBJ2-1 | NA | TRBV12-5
TGTGCCAGCAGCCAAGATAGGGGACAGGGGGCTTTGAACACTGAAGCTTTCTTT | CASSQDRGQGALNTEAFF | TRBD1 | TRBJ1-1 | NA | TRBV14
TGTGCCAGCAGCCCCCTCGACACGGCCCCCTCCGGGGAGCTGTTTTTT | CASSPLDTAPSGELFF | NA | TRBJ2-2 | few | TRBV9
TGTGCCAGCAGCTTAAAGACAGGACTCTATGGCTACACCTTC | CASSLKTGLYGYTF | NA | TRBJ1-2 | NA | TRBV7-9
TGCGCCAGCAGCCAAAACTCGCGTGGCTACACCTTC | CASSQNSRGYTF | NA | TRBJ1-2 | NA | TRBV4-1
TGCGCCAGCAGCCAAGTCACTAACACCGGGGAGCTGTTTTTT | CASSQVTNTGELFF | NA | TRBJ2-2 | NA | TRBV4-1
TGCGCCAGCAGCCAAGTAACGACAGGGGACTACGAGCAGTACTTC | CASSQVTTGDYEQYF | TRBD1 | TRBJ2-7 | NA | TRBV4-1
TGTGCCAGCAGCCCTGGCGGGGGGGCCTACGAGCAGTACTTC | CASSPGGGAYEQYF | TRBD2 | TRBJ2-7 | NA | TRBV27
TGTGCCAGCAGTTTTGGGACTAGACCCACCGGGGAGCTGTTTTTT | CASSFGTRPTGELFF | TRBD2 | TRBJ2-2 | NA | TRBV27